One sample yielded the 27 T cell receptor beta chains listed below, sequenced in a study of T cells after posttransplantation cyclophosphamide. The table came from immunoSEQ multiplex PCR; TCRdb's copy has only in-frame clones and leaves some out. The sample holds more than 9,000 clones, and no clone turns up only once. Busulfan-fludarabine conditioning, marrow transplant, and cyclophosphamide on days +3 and +4 were administered. The sample here was PBMCs, taken after allogeneic stem cell transplant with posttransplant cyclophosphamide. Receptors originate from a female patient in her thirties or forties who received an allogeneic stem cell transplant from a related donor, was CMV-positive, and had no GVHD. The graft donor may have contributed some T cells.

At least ten counts were recorded for this clone. The genes are TRBV18 and TRBJ1-5; TRBD1 matches 8 bases. The CDR3 consists of 16 residues. V was pared by 3 bases and J by 2 bases, with 6 bases of the junction left unmatched. Germline V lookup: CDR1 KGHSH, CDR2 LQKENI. CDR3 DNA: TGTGCCAGCTCACCGACAGGGGTAGGGGGCAATCAGCCCCAGCATTTT. Its protein is CASSPTGVGGNQPQHF.

In its sample, this clone was seen many times. This chain joins TRBV29-1 and TRBJ1-2; 9 bases are shared with TRBD1. V lost 4 bases to trimming and J lost 2 bases; unmatched junction nucleotides: 8. There are 15 residues in the CDR3. Germline loops: CDR1 SQVTM, CDR2 ANQGSEA. CDR3 protein: CSVGGGTGQNYGYTF. As DNA, the CDR3 is TGCAGCGTTGGAGGGGGGACAGGGCAGAACTATGGCTACACCTTC.

This clone has a count of ten or more. The chain joins TRBV7-6 to TRBJ2-1; 7 bases align to TRBD1. From germline, CDR1 is SGHVS and CDR2 FNYEAQ. The CDR3 is 16 amino acids. V lost 1 base and J lost 6; bases outside the gene matches: 9. CDR3: CASSLGGTARPNEQFF. The CDR3 DNA follows: TGTGCCAGCAGCTTAGGAGGGACAGCAAGACCCAATGAGCAGTTCTTC.

This clone was picked up many times. The junction and the germline gene differ at one end; a read error may be behind it. This chain links TRBV7-7 with TRBJ2-7, with TRBD2 as a possible D gene (5 bases). There are 12 residues in the CDR3. Germline V gene sequence: CDR1 SSHAT, CDR2 FNYEAQ (reference sequence). CDR3 in DNA: TGTGCTAGCAAGTCCGGAGGTTACGAGCAGTACTTC. It encodes CASKSGGYEQYF.

This clone was counted many times. The chain recombines TRBV12-5 with TRBJ1-3; TRBD1 agrees at 12 bases. Trimming cost V 0 bases and J 7 bases; bases outside gene matches: 7. This CDR3 is built from 17 residues. Germline CDR1 is LGHNT and CDR2 is FRNRAP. DNA for the CDR3: TGTGCTAGTGGTTTGGTACTCCGGGACAGGGGGCATAACACCATATATTTT. Amino acid sequence: CASGLVLRDRGHNTIYF. Full variable domain (rest looked up from reference TRBV12-5 and TRBJ1-3): DARVTQTPRHKVTEMGQEVTMRCQPILGHNTVFWYRQTMMQGLELLAYFRNRAPLDDSGMPKDRFSAEMPDATLATLKIQPSEPRDSAVYFCASGLVLRDRGHNTIYFGEGSWLTVV.

This clone was seen repeatedly, ten times or more. This chain's CDR3 is CASSIGWQGGKNIQYF. The CDR3 DNA follows: TGTGCCAGTAGTATCGGGTGGCAGGGAGGCAAAAACATTCAGTACTTC. The chain carries TRBV19 and TRBJ2-4; D possibly corresponds to TRBD2 (6 bases). With 3 bases removed from V and 3 bases from J, the gap between germline ends came to 15 bases. Looked up from germline, CDR1 is LNHDA and CDR2 is SQIVND (reference sequence). The CDR3 is 16 amino acids.

This clone has a count of ten or more. V and J are TRBV30 and TRBJ1-6; weak D call: TRBD1 (5 bases). The CDR3 contains 17 residues. Germline CDR1 is GTSNPN and CDR2 is SVGIG (reference sequence). V lost 3 bases and J lost 4, with 19 bases in between. The CDR3 nucleotides are TGTGCCTGGAGCCAACCCCCCACGGGGGGATATAATTCACCCCTCCACTTT. This sequence encodes CAWSQPPTGGYNSPLHF.

The sample holds many counts of this clone. The chain carries TRBV7-3 and TRBJ2-1; weak D call: TRBD2 (7 bases). Looked up from germline, CDR1 is SGHTA and CDR2 is FQGTGA. The V gene lost 0 bases and the J gene lost 7 bases, with 13 bases spanning the gap. This CDR3 comprises 15 residues. In DNA, the CDR3 is TGTGCCAGCAGCTTAACGGGGGGGCCTGAAAATGAGCAGTTCTTC. It codes for CASSLTGGPENEQFF.

This clone was found a few times. This chain uses TRBV7-3 with TRBJ2-5, with D tentatively TRBD1 (5 bases). The DNA matches TRBJ2-7 better at its end, which makes the J call doubtful. The CDR3 contains 15 residues. Germline CDR1 and CDR2: SGHTA and FQGTGA. The CDR3 nucleotides are TGTGCCAGCAGCTTAGGGGCCGAAAGCTCCTACGAGCAGTACTTC. Its protein is CASSLGAESSYEQYF.

This clone was seen repeatedly, ten times or more. The rearrangement joins TRBV15 to TRBJ1-4, with TRBD1 matching 8 bases. Per the germline V gene, CDR1 is LNHNV and CDR2 is YYDKDF (reference sequence). The junction had 0 bases not matched to a gene; V was cut back by 0 bases and J by 3 bases. The CDR3 consists of 15 residues. This CDR3 is CATSRDRGPNEKLFF. The CDR3 DNA is TGTGCCACCAGCAGAGACAGGGGGCCTAATGAAAAACTGTTTTTT.

This clone was detected ten times or more. The chain joins TRBV28 to TRBJ1-5, with D tentatively TRBD1 (6 bases). Deletions cut 5 bases from V and 1 base from J, with 12 bases between. Germline lookup yields CDR1 MDHEN and CDR2 SYDVKM. The CDR3 is made up of 15 amino acids. CDR3 in amino acids: CASSRYRVSNQPQHF. In nucleotides, the CDR3 is TGTGCCAGCAGTCGGTACAGGGTAAGCAATCAGCCCCAGCATTTT.

There are many counts of this clone. This rearrangement joins TRBV7-9 to TRBJ2-1, with 11 bases matching TRBD2. Trimming at V came to 6 bases and at J to 10 bases, leaving 2 bases not matched to a gene. Germline values: CDR1 SEHNR, CDR2 FQNEAQ (reference sequence). CDR3 size: 12 residues. The CDR3 loop reads CASRLAGVEQFF. The DNA for the CDR3 is TGTGCCAGCAGACTAGCGGGGGTCGAGCAGTTCTTC.

At least ten counts were recorded for this clone. The chain recombines TRBV6-5 with TRBJ1-2; 11 nucleotides agree with TRBD1. Trimming removed 5 bases from V and 3 bases from J; junction bases left unmatched: 5. CDR1 is MNHEY and CDR2 is SVGAGI in the germline V gene. The CDR3 contains 15 residues. CDR3 protein: CASSLGQGADYGYTF. The CDR3 DNA is TGTGCCAGCAGTCTCGGACAGGGGGCCGACTATGGCTACACCTTC.

The rearrangement uses TRBV2 and TRBJ1-6; a possible D gene is TRBD1 (5 bases). This CDR3 has 14 residues. Germline values: CDR1 SNHLY, CDR2 FYNNEI. The ends were cut back, 7 bases at V and 6 bases at J, with 13 bases in the middle. The CDR3 is CASTLTELNSPLHF. CDR3 DNA sequence: TGTGCCAGCACCCTGACAGAGCTTAATTCACCCCTCCACTTT.

Ten or more counts support this clone. The gene calls are TRBV9 and TRBJ2-5; 9 positions agree with TRBD1. CDR3 length equals 14 residues. The germline gives CDR1 SGDLS, CDR2 YYNGEE. With 4 bases clipped from V and 3 bases from J, the junction kept 4 bases outside the gene matches. CDR3 coding DNA: TGTGCCAGCAGCCCCTGGACAGGGGAAGAGACCCAGTACTTC. This gives the protein CASSPWTGEETQYF.

The sample holds many counts of this clone. The CDR3 DNA reads as TGTGCCAGCAGAGCGACCTACGAGCAGTACTTC. Encoded protein: CASRATYEQYF. The V gene is TRBV6-1, the J gene TRBJ2-7; D uncertain. V was trimmed by 6 bases and J by 2 bases, leaving 5 bases between them. CDR1 and CDR2 (germline): MNHNS, SASEGT. This CDR3 contains 11 residues.

This clone was detected many times. This chain connects TRBV29-1 to TRBJ2-5, with D possibly matching TRBD2 (5 bases). Per germline, CDR1 SQVTM and CDR2 ANQGSEA. This CDR3 region has 15 residues. With 4 bases removed from V and 0 bases from J, the gap between germline ends came to 15 bases. The CDR3 DNA reads as TGCAGCGTTGGGGTATATGGAGGATACCAAGAGACCCAGTACTTC. Translated: CSVGVYGGYQETQYF.

This clone was seen many times. V is TRBV19 and J is TRBJ2-5, with D perhaps matching TRBD1 (6 bases). The CDR3 length is 14 residues. Trimming took off 3 bases at V and 6 bases at J, with 14 bases between the two ends. CDR1 and CDR2 (germline): LNHDA, SQIVND (reference sequence). CDR3 sequence reads: CASSMGQLGQTQYF. The CDR3 DNA sequence: TGTGCCAGTAGTATGGGACAACTGGGACAGACCCAGTACTTC.

This clone was seen a handful of times. Other DNA sequences from this sample encode an identical CDR3 as well. The CDR3 nucleotides are TGTGCCAGCAGCGTGGGGGGCGGGAGGAACACGGATACGCAGTATTTT. It specifies CASSVGGGRNTDTQYF. V gene TRBV9 combines with J gene TRBJ2-3; 8 nucleotides align to TRBD2. The CDR3 loop spans 16 amino acids. In germline, CDR1 is SGDLS, CDR2 YYNGEE. V lost 2 bases and J lost 6; bases outside the gene matches: 11.

This clone was picked up many times. The chain recombines TRBV11-2 with TRBJ2-7; 7 nucleotides agree with TRBD1. This CDR3 has 16 residues. CDR1 is SGHAT and CDR2 is FQNNGV in the germline V gene. Losses at the gene ends were 5 bases for V and 2 bases for J; bases not matched to a gene: 12. The CDR3 DNA reads TGTGCCAGCAGCCTACGACATCAGGGGGAGCCCTACGAGCAGTACTTC. Protein sequence: CASSLRHQGEPYEQYF. The full variable domain, completed using reference TRBV11-2 and TRBJ2-7, is EAGVAQSPRYKIIEKRQSVAFWCNPISGHATLYWYQQILGQGPKLLIQFQNNGVVDDSQLPKDRFSAERLKGVDSTLKIQPAKLEDSAVYLCASSLRHQGEPYEQYFGPGTRLTVT.

This clone was recorded many times. This chain joins TRBV7-9 and TRBJ2-2; TRBD2 might be the D (6 bases). Germline CDR1 is SEHNR and CDR2 is FQNEAQ (reference sequence). V lost 4 bases to trimming and J lost 6 bases, with 18 bases between them. The CDR3 length is 16 residues. Here the CDR3 reads CASSSTRRGYAGELFF. The CDR3 DNA sequence: TGTGCCAGCAGCTCTACCAGACGGGGGTACGCCGGGGAGCTGTTTTTT.

In this sample, this clone turned up many times. The CDR3: CASSSGLAAAGELFF. As DNA, the CDR3 is TGTGCCAGCAGCTCCGGACTAGCGGCGGCCGGGGAGCTGTTTTTT. This chain joins TRBV7-9 and TRBJ2-2, with 10 positions matching TRBD2. CDR1 and CDR2 from the germline V gene are SEHNR and FQNEAQ (reference sequence). The CDR3 has 15 residues. Losses at the gene ends were 4 bases for V and 6 bases for J; bases not matched to a gene: 5.

This clone was found many times. CDR3 DNA: TGTGCCAGCAGAGCCGGGACAGGCGCCTACGAGCAGTACTTC. Translation: CASRAGTGAYEQYF. The V and J genes are TRBV28 and TRBJ2-7, with 8 bases that match TRBD1. The germline V gene encodes CDR1 MDHEN and CDR2 SYDVKM. The CDR3 has 14 residues. After removal of 6 bases from V and 2 bases from J, the junction contained 6 bases not matched to a gene.

This clone was seen many times. Additional DNA sequences in this sample encode the identical CDR3. This chain links TRBV5-4 with TRBJ2-7; 9 nucleotides line up with TRBD1. J gave up 0 bases and V 1 base, and 8 bases lay outside the gene matches. CDR3 length: 17 amino acids. CDR1 and CDR2 (germline): SGHNT, YYREEE (reference sequence). CDR3: CASSLPLGQGGSYEQYF. CDR3 nucleotides: TGTGCCAGCAGCTTGCCCTTGGGACAGGGAGGCTCCTACGAGCAGTACTTC.

This clone was detected many times. The V call is TRBV11-2, the J call TRBJ2-1, with a tentative D call TRBD2 (7 bases). Deletions cut 5 bases from V and 8 bases from J, with 13 bases between. This CDR3 contains 13 residues. Germline V lookup: CDR1 SGHAT, CDR2 FQNNGV. As DNA, the CDR3 is TGTGCCAGCAGCGGGGGGGCGGGCCATGAGCAGTTCTTC. Residues: CASSGGAGHEQFF. The whole variable domain, remainder taken from reference TRBV11-2 and TRBJ2-1, is EAGVAQSPRYKIIEKRQSVAFWCNPISGHATLYWYQQILGQGPKLLIQFQNNGVVDDSQLPKDRFSAERLKGVDSTLKIQPAKLEDSAVYLCASSGGAGHEQFFGPGTRLTVL.

This clone has a count of ten or more. The chain links TRBV27 to TRBJ2-3; the D gene is possibly TRBD1 (5 bases). Trimming cost V 0 bases and J 4 bases, with 14 bases left between them. The CDR3 has 16 residues. Germline loops: CDR1 MNHEY, CDR2 SMNVEV (reference sequence). The CDR3 DNA reads TGTGCCAGCAGTTTATCGCGCCAGGGTATTTCAGATACGCAGTATTTT. The encoded protein is CASSLSRQGISDTQYF.

This clone was observed many times. V usage is TRBV6-5 and J usage is TRBJ1-2; the D is unclear. V was cut by 0 bases and J by 3 bases, with 8 bases left in between. The CDR3 consists of 14 residues. Germline V lookup: CDR1 MNHEY, CDR2 SVGAGI. CDR3 DNA sequence: TGTGCCAGCAGTTACTCCGGGAGGGACTATGGCTACACCTTC. This gives the protein CASSYSGRDYGYTF.